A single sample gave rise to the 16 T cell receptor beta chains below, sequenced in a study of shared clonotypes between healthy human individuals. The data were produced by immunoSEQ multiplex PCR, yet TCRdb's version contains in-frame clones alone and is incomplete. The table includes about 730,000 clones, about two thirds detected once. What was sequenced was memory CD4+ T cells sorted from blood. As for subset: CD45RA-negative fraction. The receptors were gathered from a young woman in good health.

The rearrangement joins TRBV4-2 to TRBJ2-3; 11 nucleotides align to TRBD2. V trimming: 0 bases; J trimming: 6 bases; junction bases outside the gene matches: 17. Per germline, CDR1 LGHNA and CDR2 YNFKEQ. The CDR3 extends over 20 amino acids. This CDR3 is CASSQDAGLAVKTTSDTQYF. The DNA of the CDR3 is TGTGCCAGCAGCCAAGATGCGGGACTAGCGGTTAAGACGACCTCGGATACGCAGTATTTT.

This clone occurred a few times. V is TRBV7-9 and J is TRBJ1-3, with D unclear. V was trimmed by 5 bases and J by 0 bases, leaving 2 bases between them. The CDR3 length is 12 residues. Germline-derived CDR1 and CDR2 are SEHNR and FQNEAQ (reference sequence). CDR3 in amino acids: CASSASGNTIYF. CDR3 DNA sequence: TGTGCCAGCAGCGCCTCTGGAAACACCATATATTTT. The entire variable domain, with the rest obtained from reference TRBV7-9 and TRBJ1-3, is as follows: DTGVSQNPRHKITKRGQNVTFRCDPISEHNRLYWYRQTLGQGPEFLTYFQNEAQLEKSRLLSDRFSAERPKGSFSTLEIQRTEQGDSAMYLCASSASGNTIYFGEGSWLTVV.

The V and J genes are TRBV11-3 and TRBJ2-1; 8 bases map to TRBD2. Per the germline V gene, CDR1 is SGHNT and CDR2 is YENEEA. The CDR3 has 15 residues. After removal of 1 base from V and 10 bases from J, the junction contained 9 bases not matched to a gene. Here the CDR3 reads CASSLVGLAGAEQFF. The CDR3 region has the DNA TGTGCCAGCAGCTTAGTCGGCCTAGCGGGCGCCGAGCAGTTCTTC.

The CDR3 here is CASSLGARGMTNEKLFF. The DNA of the CDR3 is TGCGCCAGCAGCTTGGGGGCCAGGGGTATGACTAATGAAAAACTGTTTTTT. This chain joins TRBV5-1 and TRBJ1-4; tentative D call: TRBD1 (6 bases). CDR1 is SGHRS and CDR2 is YFSETQ in the germline V gene. V was shortened by 0 bases and J by 2 bases, with 14 bases between the two germline ends. The CDR3 is 17 residues long. Full variable domain (remainder filled in from reference TRBV5-1 and TRBJ1-4): KAGVTQTPRYLIKTRGQQVTLSCSPISGHRSVSWYQQTPGQGLQFLFEYFSETQRNKGNFPGRFSGRQFSNSRSEMNVSTLELGDSALYLCASSLGARGMTNEKLFFGSGTQLSVL.

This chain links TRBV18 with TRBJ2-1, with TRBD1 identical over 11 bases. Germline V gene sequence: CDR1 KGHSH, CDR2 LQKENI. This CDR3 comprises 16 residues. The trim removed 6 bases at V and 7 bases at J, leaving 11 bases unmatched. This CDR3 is CASSSDRDRGGNEQFF. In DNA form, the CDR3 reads TGTGCCAGCTCGTCCGACCGGGACAGGGGGGGAAATGAGCAGTTCTTC.

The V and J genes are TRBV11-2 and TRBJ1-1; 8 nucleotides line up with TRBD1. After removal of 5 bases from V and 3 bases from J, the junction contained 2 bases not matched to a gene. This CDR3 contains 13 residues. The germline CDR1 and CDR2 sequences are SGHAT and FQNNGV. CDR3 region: CASSRTGHTEAFF. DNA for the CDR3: TGTGCCAGCAGCAGGACAGGGCACACTGAAGCTTTCTTT.

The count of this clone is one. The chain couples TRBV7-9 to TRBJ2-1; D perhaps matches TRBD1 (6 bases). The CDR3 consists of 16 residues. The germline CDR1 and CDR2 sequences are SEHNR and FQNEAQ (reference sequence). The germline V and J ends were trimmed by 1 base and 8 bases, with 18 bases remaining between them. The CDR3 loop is CASSLEAARGGHEQFF. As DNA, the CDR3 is TGTGCCAGCAGCTTAGAGGCGGCTAGAGGGGGTCATGAGCAGTTCTTC.

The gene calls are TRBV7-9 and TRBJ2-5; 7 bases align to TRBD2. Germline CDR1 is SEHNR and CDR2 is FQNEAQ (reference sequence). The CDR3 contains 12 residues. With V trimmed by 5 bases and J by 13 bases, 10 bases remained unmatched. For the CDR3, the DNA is TGTGCCAGCAGCCGTGAGGGACTAAAAGGGTACTTC. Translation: CASSREGLKGYF.

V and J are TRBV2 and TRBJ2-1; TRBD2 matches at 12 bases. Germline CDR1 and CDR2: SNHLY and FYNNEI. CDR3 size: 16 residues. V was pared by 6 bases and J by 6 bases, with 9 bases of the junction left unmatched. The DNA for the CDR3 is TGTGCCAGCAGGAACCAACTAGCGGGAGGTTTCAATGAGCAGTTCTTC. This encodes CASRNQLAGGFNEQFF.

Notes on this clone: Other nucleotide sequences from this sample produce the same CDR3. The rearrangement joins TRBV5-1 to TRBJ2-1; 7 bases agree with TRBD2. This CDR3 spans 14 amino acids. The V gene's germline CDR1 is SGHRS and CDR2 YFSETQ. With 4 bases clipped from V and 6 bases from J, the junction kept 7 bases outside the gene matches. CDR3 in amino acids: CASSPPTSSNEQFF. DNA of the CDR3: TGCGCCAGCAGCCCGCCGACTAGCAGCAATGAGCAGTTCTTC.

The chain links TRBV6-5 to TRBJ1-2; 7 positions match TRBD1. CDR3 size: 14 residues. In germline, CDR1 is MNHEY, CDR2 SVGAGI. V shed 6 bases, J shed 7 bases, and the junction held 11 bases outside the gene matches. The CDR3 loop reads CASSFDRAGSGYTF. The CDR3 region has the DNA TGTGCCAGCAGCTTTGACAGGGCTGGGAGTGGCTACACCTTC.

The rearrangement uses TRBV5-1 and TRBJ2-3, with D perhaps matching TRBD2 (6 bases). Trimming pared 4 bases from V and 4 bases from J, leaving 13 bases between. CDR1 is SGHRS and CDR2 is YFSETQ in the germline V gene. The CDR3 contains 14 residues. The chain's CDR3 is CASSRAPGADTQYF. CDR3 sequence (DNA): TGCGCCAGCAGCAGGGCCCCGGGGGCAGATACGCAGTATTTT.

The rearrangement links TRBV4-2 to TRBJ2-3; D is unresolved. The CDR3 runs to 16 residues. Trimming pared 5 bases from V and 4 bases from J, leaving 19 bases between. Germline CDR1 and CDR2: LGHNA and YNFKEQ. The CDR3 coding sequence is TGTGCCAGCAGCGAAACGACGGGCCTGAGCGCAGATACGCAGTATTTT. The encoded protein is CASSETTGLSADTQYF.

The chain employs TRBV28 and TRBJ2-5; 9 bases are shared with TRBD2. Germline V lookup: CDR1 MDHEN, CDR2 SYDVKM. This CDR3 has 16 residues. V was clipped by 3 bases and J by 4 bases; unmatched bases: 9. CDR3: CASSFRGRGGGETQYF. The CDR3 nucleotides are TGTGCCAGCAGTTTTCGCGGGAGGGGGGGCGGAGAGACCCAGTACTTC.

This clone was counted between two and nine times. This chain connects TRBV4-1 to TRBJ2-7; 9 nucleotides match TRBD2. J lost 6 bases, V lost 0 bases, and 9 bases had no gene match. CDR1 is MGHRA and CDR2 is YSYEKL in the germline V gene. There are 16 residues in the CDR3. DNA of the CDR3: TGCGCCAGCAGCCAAGACTCTAGCGGGATTGTCGGCGAGCAGTACTTC. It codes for CASSQDSSGIVGEQYF.

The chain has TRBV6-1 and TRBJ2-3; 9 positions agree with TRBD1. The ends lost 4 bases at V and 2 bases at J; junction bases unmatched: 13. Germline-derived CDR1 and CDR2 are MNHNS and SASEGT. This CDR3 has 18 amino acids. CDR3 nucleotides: TGTGCCAGCAGTGCCGGGACAGGGAGGGGACGGAACACAGATACGCAGTATTTT. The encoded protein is CASSAGTGRGRNTDTQYF.